These T cell receptor beta chains were read from a single sample in a study of T cells after yellow fever vaccination. TCRdb reprocessed the 5' RACE reads with MiXCR, giving one entry per CDR3 protein. The data contain 100,000 to 150,000 distinct CDR3 sequences, roughly 15% of them singletons. Sequencing was performed on CD8+ T cells sorted from PBMCs, taken 5 days after the yellow fever booster vaccination. The origin of the receptors is a man aged 18 to 29 who received the YFV17D yellow fever vaccine. Both conserved end residues are part of each CDR3. The order of the fields is V gene, clone size, J gene, D gene, CDR3 DNA, CDR3 protein. D genes are given only for firm matches. Rows may omit the clone size; those that give it use once, few, many or a size class.

TRBV25-1	NA	TRBJ2-7	NA	TGTGCCAGCAGTGAATCCGCCTACGAGCAGTACTTC	CASSESAYEQYF
TRBV4-1	NA	TRBJ2-1	TRBD2	TGCGCCAGCAGCCAAGAAGGCGGGGGTTACAATGAGCAGTTCTTC	CASSQEGGGYNEQFF
TRBV7-9	NA	TRBJ1-1	NA	TGTGCCAGCAGGCAATCCGGGACCAACGGGAATGAAGCTTTCTTT	CASRQSGTNGNEAFF
TRBV19	few	TRBJ1-1	NA	TGTGCCAGTGGATCGCGTTTCGCTGAAGCTTTCTTT	CASGSRFAEAFF
TRBV5-1	few	TRBJ2-4	TRBD1	TGCGCCAGCAGCAGCACAGGGGGCGGAATAGCCAAAAACATTCAGTACTTC	CASSSTGGGIAKNIQYF
TRBV3-1	NA	TRBJ1-6	NA	TGTGCCAGCGCCCTCCAAGGCGAGGGGGATTCACCCCTCCACTTT	CASALQGEGDSPLHF
TRBV10-3	NA	TRBJ2-1	TRBD2	TGTGCCATCACAGCGGGGGGGATCAATGAGCAGTTCTTC	CAITAGGINEQFF
TRBV27	NA	TRBJ2-1	TRBD1	TGTGCCAGCAGTTTCTGGGGACAGGGGGCGAATGAGCAGTTCTTC	CASSFWGQGANEQFF
TRBV20-1	NA	TRBJ1-2	NA	TGCAGTGCTAGACCCCTCGACAGGCCCTGGGGCTATGGCTACACCTTC	CSARPLDRPWGYGYTF
TRBV7-9	NA	TRBJ2-5	NA	TGTGCCAGCAGCGGGGGCGGGGGAGAAGAGACCCAGTACTTC	CASSGGGGEETQYF
TRBV6-5	NA	TRBJ2-3	NA	TGTGCCAGCAGTTACTCAGAAGGGGCAGATACGCAGTATTTT	CASSYSEGADTQYF
TRBV20-1	many	TRBJ2-1	NA	TGCAGTGCTAGAGGAGTGGATGTAGGGGGACAGTTCTTC	CSARGVDVGGQFF
TRBV12-3/TRBV12-4	NA	TRBJ2-1	TRBD2	TGTGCCAGCAGTTTAGGGCGGGAGTACGGTGAGCAGTTCTTC	CASSLGREYGEQFF
TRBV6-1	NA	TRBJ2-4	NA	TGTGCCAGCAGTGAAGCTGGGACCCTCTTAGCCAAAAACATTCAGTACTTC	CASSEAGTLLAKNIQYF
TRBV25-1	NA	TRBJ2-5	NA	TGTGCCAGCAGTGAATGGGAGGAGACCCAGTACTTC	CASSEWEETQYF
TRBV14	NA	TRBJ2-5	NA	TGTGCCAGCAGCCCCACCGGAGCCTACTACCTTCAAGAGACCCAGTACTTC	CASSPTGAYYLQETQYF
TRBV19	few	TRBJ1-5	NA	TGTGCCAGTAGATGGGGGGGTAATAGCAATCAGCCCCAGCATTTT	CASRWGGNSNQPQHF
TRBV10-3	NA	TRBJ2-3	NA	TGTGCCATCAGTGGGGACAGCACAGATACGCAGTATTTT	CAISGDSTDTQYF
TRBV27	few	TRBJ2-7	NA	TGTGCCAGCAGTGCGACGGTCTCCTACGAGCAGTACTTC	CASSATVSYEQYF
TRBV5-1	NA	TRBJ2-5	TRBD1	TGCGCCAGCAATGAAGAGGACAGGGGGCCTGGGACCCAGTACTTC	CASNEEDRGPGTQYF
TRBV2	NA	TRBJ2-3	NA	TGTGCCAGCATTGAGGGGGGGCATGCAGATACGCAGTATTTT	CASIEGGHADTQYF